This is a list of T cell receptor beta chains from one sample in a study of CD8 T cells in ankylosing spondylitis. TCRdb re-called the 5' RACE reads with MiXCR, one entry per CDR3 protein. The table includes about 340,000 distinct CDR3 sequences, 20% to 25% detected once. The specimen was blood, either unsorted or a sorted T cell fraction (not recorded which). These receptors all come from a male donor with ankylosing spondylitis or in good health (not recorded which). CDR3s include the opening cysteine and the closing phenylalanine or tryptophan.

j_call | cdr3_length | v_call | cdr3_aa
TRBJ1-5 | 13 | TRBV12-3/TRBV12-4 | CASSLSVNQPQHF
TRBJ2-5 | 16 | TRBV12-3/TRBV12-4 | CASSPPPPAGNETQYF
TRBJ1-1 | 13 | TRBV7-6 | CASFLGGGTEAFF
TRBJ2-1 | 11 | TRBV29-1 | CSALAFDEQFF
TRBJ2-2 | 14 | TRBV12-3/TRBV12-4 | CASSLAVVGGELFF
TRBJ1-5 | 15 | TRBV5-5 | CASSLGFGRDQPQHF
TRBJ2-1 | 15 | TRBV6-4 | CASSAYRTPYNEQFF
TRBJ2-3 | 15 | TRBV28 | CASTPGVPSTDTQYF
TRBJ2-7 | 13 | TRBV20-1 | CSAREVVSYEQYF
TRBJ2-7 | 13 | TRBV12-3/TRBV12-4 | CASSLEGDHEQYF
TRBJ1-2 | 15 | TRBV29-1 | CSVYWTGGIGYGYTF
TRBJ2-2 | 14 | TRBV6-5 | CASSYLGSTGELFF
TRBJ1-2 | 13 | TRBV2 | CANLGQGADGYTF
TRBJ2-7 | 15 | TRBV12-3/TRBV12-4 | CASSFSSNPTLEQYF
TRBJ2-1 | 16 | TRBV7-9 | CASSLAGGTAYNEQFF
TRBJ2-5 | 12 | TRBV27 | CASGSYQETQYF
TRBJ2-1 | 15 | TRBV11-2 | CASSPVLAGYNEQFF
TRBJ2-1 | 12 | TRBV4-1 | CASSAAGNEQFF
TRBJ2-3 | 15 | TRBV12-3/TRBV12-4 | CASSLGGARTDTQYF
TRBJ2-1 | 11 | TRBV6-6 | CASSLTSEQFF
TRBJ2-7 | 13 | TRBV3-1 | CASSRDSTYERYF
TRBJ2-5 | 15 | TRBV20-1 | CSARRGNLNQETQYF
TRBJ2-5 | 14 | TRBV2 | CASSPPGIQETQYF
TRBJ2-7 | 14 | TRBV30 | CAWSPSGTTLEQYF
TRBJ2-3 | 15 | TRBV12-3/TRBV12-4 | CASSVTRERKDTQYF
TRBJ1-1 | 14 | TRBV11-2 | CASSTRQGLAEAFF
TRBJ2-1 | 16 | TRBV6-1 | CASSSQHGAYNNEQFF
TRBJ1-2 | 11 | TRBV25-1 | CASSTLGDYTF
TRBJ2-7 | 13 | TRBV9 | CASSSNREREQYF
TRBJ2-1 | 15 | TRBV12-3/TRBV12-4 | CASNPTYLVLNEQFF
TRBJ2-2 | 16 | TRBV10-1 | CASSERLMMNTGELFF
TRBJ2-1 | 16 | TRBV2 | CASSEPVSRRKNEQFF
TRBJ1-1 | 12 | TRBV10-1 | CASSDVFTEAFF
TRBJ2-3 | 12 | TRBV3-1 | CATTGNTDTQYF
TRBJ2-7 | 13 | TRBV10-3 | CAISEIGGYEQYF
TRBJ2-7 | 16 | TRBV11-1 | CASSLARRTGGHEQYF
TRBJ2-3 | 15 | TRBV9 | CASSVAGYTTDTQYF
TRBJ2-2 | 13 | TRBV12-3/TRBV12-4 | CASSIAEFGELFF
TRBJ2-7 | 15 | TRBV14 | CASSPAPGESYEQYF
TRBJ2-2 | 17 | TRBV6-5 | CVSSLTTQASPGGELFF
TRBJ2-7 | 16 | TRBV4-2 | CASSQEGGQGAYEQYF
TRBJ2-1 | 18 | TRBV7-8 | CASSLEGVAGGFSNEQFF
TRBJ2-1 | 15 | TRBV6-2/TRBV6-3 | CASSYSGLVGNEQFF
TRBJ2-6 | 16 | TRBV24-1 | CATSGRDPSGANVLTF
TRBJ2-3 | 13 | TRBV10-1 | CASSELGTDTQYF
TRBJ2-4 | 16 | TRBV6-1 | CASSRTTGGGGNIQYF
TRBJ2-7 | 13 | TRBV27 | CASSSSGSGEQYF
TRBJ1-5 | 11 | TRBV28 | CASSSARAQHF
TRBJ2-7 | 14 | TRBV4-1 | CASSLQTGIHEQYF
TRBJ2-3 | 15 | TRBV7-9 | CASSLVVQALDTQYF
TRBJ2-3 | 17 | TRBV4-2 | CASSPLGTERGGGTQYF
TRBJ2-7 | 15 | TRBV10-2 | CASSEFASGGYEQYF
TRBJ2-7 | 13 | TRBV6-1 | CASSEGDRVEQYF
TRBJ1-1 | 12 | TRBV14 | CASSRENTEAFF
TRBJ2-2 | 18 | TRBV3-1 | CASSQGSLGSDVTGELFF
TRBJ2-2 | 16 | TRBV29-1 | CSVEDRILAGAGELFF
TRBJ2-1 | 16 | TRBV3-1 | CASRPTGVGSYNEQFF
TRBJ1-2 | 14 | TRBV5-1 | CASSPGQGNYGYTF
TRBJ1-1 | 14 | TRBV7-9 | CASSPREVGTEAFF